A single sample gave rise to the 14 T cell receptor beta chains below, sequenced in a study of blood T cell repertoires in COVID-19. TCRdb keeps only in-frame clones here, not all; method: immunoSEQ multiplex PCR. There are some 210,000 clones in the sample; more than 75% occur only once, and roughly 12% lies in the top ten. The sample taken for sequencing was peripheral blood. These receptor sequences come from a woman in her thirties or forties with acute or convalescent COVID-19.

The chain joins TRBV27 to TRBJ2-1, with 10 bases matching TRBD2. J gave up 4 bases and V 0 bases, and 9 bases lay outside the gene matches. The germline gives CDR1 MNHEY, CDR2 SMNVEV (reference sequence). The CDR3 is 18 residues long. The CDR3 DNA reads TGTGCCAGCAGTTTATCAGGGCTAGCGGGGGCCGGTTACAATGAGCAGTTCTTC. It codes for CASSLSGLAGAGYNEQFF.

The V call is TRBV15, the J call TRBJ2-7, with TRBD1 identical over 7 bases. After removal of 1 base from V and 12 bases from J, the junction contained 12 bases not matched to a gene. From germline, CDR1 is LNHNV and CDR2 YYDKDF (reference sequence). The CDR3 runs to 14 residues. The CDR3 loop reads CATSRGAFLGQMYF. DNA for the CDR3: TGTGCCACCAGCAGAGGGGCTTTCCTGGGACAGATGTACTTC.

This chain uses TRBV30 with TRBJ1-2; 7 positions agree with TRBD1. CDR1 GTSNPN and CDR2 SVGIG come from the germline V gene (reference sequence). J lost 8 bases, V lost 5 bases, and 20 bases had no gene match. The CDR3 contains 16 residues. CDR3 sequence reads: CAWLPPGGGMLNGYTF. In nucleotides, the CDR3 is TGTGCCTGGCTACCTCCAGGGGGTGGAATGTTGAACGGCTACACCTTC.

The chain joins TRBV6-5 to TRBJ2-7; 7 nucleotides align to TRBD1. Germline CDR1 MNHEY, CDR2 SVGAGI. CDR3 size: 13 residues. V was clipped by 6 bases and J by 3 bases; unmatched bases: 5. The CDR3 DNA follows: TGTGCCAGCAGCCTTGACAGGGACTACGAGCAGTACTTC. The encoded protein is CASSLDRDYEQYF.

The rearrangement uses TRBV5-6 and TRBJ1-6, with TRBD1 matching over 7 bases. Losses at the gene ends were 6 bases for V and 0 bases for J; bases not matched to a gene: 6. The CDR3 contains 16 residues. CDR1 is SGHDT and CDR2 is YYEEEE in the germline V gene. CDR3 sequence reads: CASTNRDSSYNSPLHF. In DNA, the CDR3 is TGTGCCAGCACAAACAGGGACAGCTCCTATAATTCACCCCTCCACTTT.

This clone was seen only a few times. The chain employs TRBV6-5 and TRBJ1-6; a weak D match, TRBD1 (6 bases). With 6 bases removed from V and 11 bases from J, the gap between germline ends came to 14 bases. Germline values: CDR1 MNHEY, CDR2 SVGAGI. The CDR3 contains 13 residues. The CDR3, as DNA: TGTGCCAGCAGCCGGGGGGCGACTACACCCCTCCACTTT. Translated, it gives CASSRGATTPLHF.

This chain links TRBV19 with TRBJ1-1; a possible D gene is TRBD1 (6 bases). Deletions cut 1 base from V and 0 bases from J, with 18 bases between. The CDR3 contains 18 residues. The germline gives CDR1 LNHDA, CDR2 SQIVND (reference sequence). CDR3 nucleotide sequence: TGTGCCAGTAGTATAGGATTACGGGACACGATCCTGAACACTGAAGCTTTCTTT. This codes for CASSIGLRDTILNTEAFF. The variable domain in full, completed from reference TRBV19 and TRBJ1-1, reads DGGITQSPKYLFRKEGQNVTLSCEQNLNHDAMYWYRQDPGQGLRLIYYSQIVNDFQKGDIAEGYSVSREKKESFPLTVTSAQKNPTAFYLCASSIGLRDTILNTEAFFGQGTRLTVV.

V is TRBV13 and J is TRBJ1-1; D gene ambiguous. CDR1 is PRHDT, CDR2 FYEKMQ, per germline (reference sequence). The CDR3 sequence is 12 residues long. The V end lost 2 bases, the J end lost 7 bases, and 8 bases lay between the germline ends. The CDR3 spells CASSLTGFEAFF. The CDR3 DNA sequence: TGTGCCAGCAGCTTAACCGGGTTTGAAGCTTTCTTT.

Comments on this clone: Other nucleotide sequences in the sample specify the same CDR3. This chain joins TRBV5-1 and TRBJ2-1, with 9 bases identical to TRBD1. The CDR3 length is 15 residues. V shed 0 bases and J 4 bases; nucleotides not matched to a gene: 2. CDR1 and CDR2 from the germline V gene are SGHRS and YFSETQ. For the CDR3, the DNA is TGCGCCAGCAGCTTGGACGGACAGGGGTACAATGAGCAGTTCTTC. This encodes CASSLDGQGYNEQFF.

This clone showed up just a few times. The rearrangement links TRBV19 to TRBJ1-1; D remains unclear. Germline V gene data show CDR1 as LNHDA and CDR2 as SQIVND (reference sequence). The CDR3 is 14 residues long. Trimming pared 2 bases from V and 2 bases from J, leaving 9 bases between. The CDR3: CASSIREVNTEAFF. CDR3 coding DNA: TGTGCCAGTAGTATAAGGGAGGTTAACACTGAAGCTTTCTTT.

With regard to this clone: This sample also contains other DNA sequences that code for the same CDR3. This chain connects TRBV19 to TRBJ2-2; D remains unclear. The CDR3 is 12 residues long. Trimming shortened V by 5 bases and J by 1 base, and 2 bases separated the two germline ends. The germline V gene encodes CDR1 LNHDA and CDR2 SQIVND (reference sequence). CDR3: CASSLNTGELFF. DNA for the CDR3: TGTGCCAGTAGTCTGAACACCGGGGAGCTGTTTTTT.

The V call is TRBV10-3, the J call TRBJ1-1, with TRBD1 identical over 7 bases. CDR3 size: 14 residues. After removal of 5 bases from V and 4 bases from J, the junction contained 7 bases not matched to a gene. Looked up from germline, CDR1 is ENHRY and CDR2 is SYGVKD. CDR3: CAISRQGVATEAFF. The DNA of the CDR3 is TGTGCCATCAGTCGACAGGGAGTGGCCACTGAAGCTTTCTTT.

This clone appeared once. The CDR3 DNA is TGTGCCAGCAGTTTAAGACAGGGGGGCTACGAGCAGTACTTC. As protein: CASSLRQGGYEQYF. The V and J genes are TRBV27 and TRBJ2-7; TRBD1 aligns across 9 bases. Germline V gives CDR1 MNHEY, CDR2 SMNVEV (reference sequence). This CDR3 comprises 14 residues. Unmatched junction bases numbered 2, after V lost 2 bases and J lost 3 bases.

This sequence joins TRBV10-3 and TRBJ2-1, with 8 nucleotides matching TRBD2. The CDR3 loop spans 15 amino acids. CDR1 and CDR2 (germline): ENHRY, SYGVKD. V trimming: 1 base; J trimming: 6 bases; junction bases outside the gene matches: 5. The DNA of the CDR3 is TGTGCCATCAGTGAGTTCCAGCGGGGGACCAATGAGCAGTTCTTC. This codes for CAISEFQRGTNEQFF.